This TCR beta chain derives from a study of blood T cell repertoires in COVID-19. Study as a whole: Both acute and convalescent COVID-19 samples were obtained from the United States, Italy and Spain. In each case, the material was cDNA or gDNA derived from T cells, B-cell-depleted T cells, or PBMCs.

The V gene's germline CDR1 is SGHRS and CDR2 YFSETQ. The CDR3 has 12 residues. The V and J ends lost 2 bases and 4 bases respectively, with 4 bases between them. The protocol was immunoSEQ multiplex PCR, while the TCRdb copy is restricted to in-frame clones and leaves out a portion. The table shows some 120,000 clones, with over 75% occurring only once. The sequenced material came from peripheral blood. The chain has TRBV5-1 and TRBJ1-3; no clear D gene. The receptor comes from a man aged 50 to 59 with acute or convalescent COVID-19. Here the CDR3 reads CASSLEGNTIYF. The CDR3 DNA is TGCGCCAGCAGCTTAGAGGGAAACACCATATATTTT.